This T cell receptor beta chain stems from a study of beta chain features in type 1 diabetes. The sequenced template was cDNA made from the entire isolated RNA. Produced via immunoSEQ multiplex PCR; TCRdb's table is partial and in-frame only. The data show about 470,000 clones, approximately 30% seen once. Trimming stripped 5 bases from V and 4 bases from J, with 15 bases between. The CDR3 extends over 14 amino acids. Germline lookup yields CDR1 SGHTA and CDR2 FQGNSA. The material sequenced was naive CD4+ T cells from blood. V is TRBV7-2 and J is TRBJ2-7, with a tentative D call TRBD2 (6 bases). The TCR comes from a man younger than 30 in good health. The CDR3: CASSPRPGGYEQYF. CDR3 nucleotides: TGTGCCAGCAGCCCCCGCCCAGGAGGGTACGAGCAGTACTTC.